This TCR beta chain was identified in a study of blood T cell repertoires in COVID-19 (dated by TCRdb to the early 2020s). For context, the study as a whole: Samples from collaborators originated in the United States, Italy and Spain and spanned both the acute and convalescent phases of COVID-19. The prospective study material was composed of cDNA or gDNA derived from T cells, B-cell-depleted T cells, or PBMCs. Deeply sampled blood TCRbeta repertoires from subjects exposed to, actively infected with, or recovered from COVID-19 were included in the dataset. The repertoires were released in a freely available public database meant as a resource for research on the immune response to SARS-CoV-2. Samples came from the ongoing ImmuneRACE study (first 160 participants) plus 1,254 subjects from 6 global collaborators. A de-identified subject ID, COVID-19 status, age in years and sex were almost always included in the sample metadata. Where available, HLA class I and class II types were obtained from metadata supplied by the sample provider rather than from assay-based typing.

Notes on this clone: Its target antigen remains unknown. Qualities for individual bases were not recorded, and no much larger clone is one base off.

Here is what the overall study found, with its caveats: How much clinical and demographic metadata was included differed by source and by participant, and the metadata was provided uncurated.

Participants in the prospective study were aged about 18 to 100 years, lived in about two dozen United States geographic areas, and enrolled through a virtual design. In the prospective study, cohorts were assigned on the basis of participant-reported clinical history obtained from a screening survey and a study questionnaire. In the prospective study, whole blood, serum and a nasopharyngeal or oropharyngeal swab were collected from each participant by mobile phlebotomists. Participants in the prospective study had the option to provide additional blood draws and questionnaires over a 2-month period. Blood samples from the prospective study were shipped frozen or at room temperature prior to DNA extraction. The CDR3, cysteine through phenylalanine, is 15 amino acids long. Only CDR3 DNA remains: 45 bases, in frame from the first base. Deletion took 4 bases off V and 2 bases off J, with a span of 13 bases between the germline ends. CDR1 and CDR2 were assigned from the germline V gene (reference sequence) as MNHEY and SMNVEV.

TCRbeta CDR3 regions were amplified from genomic DNA using the immunoSEQ Assay, a bias-controlled multiplex PCR. Per the original workflow: The number of nucleated cells in each sample was estimated by amplification of reference gene primers within the assay. To quantify the absolute abundance of each unique TCRbeta CDR3 rearrangement, sequence reads were collapsed and filtered. For each sample, productive Simpson clonality was calculated by taking the square root of Simpson's diversity index across productive rearrangements. The source is immuneACCESS, and TCRdb retained only in-frame sequences with V and J called. Part of the clones is not carried over; for the studies checked, unresolved V genes explain less than half of this, and the remainder is unexplained. Clone size and V and J calls were adopted from that table, with D and trimming inferred from the DNA. The sample yields hundreds of thousands of clones; around 90% were counted once. The top ten clones comprise around 2% of the sample.

This receptor chain uses TRBV27 and TRBJ2-3, with TRBD1 perhaps the D gene, on 5 matching bases. The source of this sequence is a woman between 35 and 50 years old with acute COVID-19. What was sequenced was PBMCs or T cells enriched from blood (not recorded which). The bases are TGTGCCAGCAGTTACGACAGACTTACCACAGATACGCAGTATTTT. Translated, this gives CASSYDRLTTDTQYF.